Sequencing of this TCR beta chain was carried out in a study of T cells after yellow fever vaccination. Making TCR cDNA involved 5'RACE template switching, which added UMIs and a universal primer site. TCRdb re-derived calls from the 5' RACE reads in MiXCR, one entry per CDR3 protein. This repertoire shows roughly 180,000 distinct CDR3 sequences, about 6% found once; its top ten account for 2.9%. In its sample, this clonotype was seen many times. Its antigen is currently unknown. Whole-study findings and limits: Post-booster samples contained most primary-vaccination clones (about 96% CD4, approximately 88% CD8). A weaker but faster secondary response was observed, peaking on day 5 versus 15.

The specimen was CD4+ T cells sorted from PBMCs, collected on the day of the first yellow fever vaccination. The origin of this receptor is a man aged 18 to 35 who received the YFV17D yellow fever vaccine.

CDR3 sequence reads: CSVEDKGGRLETQYF. The CDR3, as DNA: TGCAGCGTTGAAGATAAGGGGGGGCGCCTAGAGACCCAGTACTTC. The chain uses TRBV29-1 and TRBJ2-5, with D tentatively TRBD2 (7 bases). The CDR3 spans 15 residues. The germline CDR1 and CDR2 sequences are SQVTM and ANQGSEA. V lost 0 bases to trimming and J lost 4 bases, with 15 bases between them. The whole variable domain, remainder taken from reference TRBV29-1 and TRBJ2-5, is SAVISQKPSRDICQRGTSLTIQCQVDSQVTMMFWYRQQPGQSLTLIATANQGSEATYESGFVIDKFPISRPNLTFSTLTVSNMSPEDSSIYLCSVEDKGGRLETQYFGPGTRLLVL.